The T cell receptor beta chain under discussion was sequenced for a study of somatic mutations in cytotoxic T cells in rheumatoid arthritis. With respect to this clone: The antigen is unknown.

Study-wide results and caveats: The study found CD8+ clonality increased with age in rheumatoid arthritis patients, not healthy controls.

Germline V lookup: CDR1 SEHNR, CDR2 FQNEAQ (reference sequence). V lost 2 bases and J lost 8, with 16 bases in between. There are 15 residues in the CDR3. Profiled with immunoSEQ multiplex PCR; TCRdb holds only in-frame clones, not every one. The table records approximately 12,000 clones, 80% of them present only once. The clonotype originates from a man in his fifties or sixties in good health. Input material: CD8+ T cells sorted from blood. The chain carries TRBV7-9 and TRBJ2-1; D is ambiguous. The CDR3 is CASSLRPNALDEQFF. The CDR3 bases are TGTGCCAGCAGCTTAAGACCTAACGCGCTGGATGAGCAGTTCTTC.